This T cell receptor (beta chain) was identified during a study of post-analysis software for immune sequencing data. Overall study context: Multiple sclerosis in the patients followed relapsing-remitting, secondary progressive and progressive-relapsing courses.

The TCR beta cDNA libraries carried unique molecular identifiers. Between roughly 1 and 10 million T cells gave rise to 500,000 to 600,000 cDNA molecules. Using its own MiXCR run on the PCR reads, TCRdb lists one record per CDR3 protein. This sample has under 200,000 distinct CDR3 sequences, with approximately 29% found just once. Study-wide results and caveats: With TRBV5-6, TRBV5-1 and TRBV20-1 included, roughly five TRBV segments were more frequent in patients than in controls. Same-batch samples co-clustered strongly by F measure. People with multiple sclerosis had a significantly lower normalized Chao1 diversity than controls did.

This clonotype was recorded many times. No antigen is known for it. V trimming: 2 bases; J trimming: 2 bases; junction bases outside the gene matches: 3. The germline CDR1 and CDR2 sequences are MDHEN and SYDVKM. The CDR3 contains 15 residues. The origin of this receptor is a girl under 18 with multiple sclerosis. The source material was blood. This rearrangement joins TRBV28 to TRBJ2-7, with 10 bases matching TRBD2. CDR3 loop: CASSLVAGGTYEQYF. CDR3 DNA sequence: TGTGCCAGCAGTTTAGTAGCGGGGGGAACCTACGAGCAGTACTTC.